Sequencing of this T cell receptor (beta chain) was carried out in a study of blood T cell repertoires in COVID-19 (dated by TCRdb to 2020 to 2022). For the study in its entirety: Collaborator samples came from the United States, Italy and Spain and covered acute and convalescent phases of COVID-19. The material from the prospective study consisted of cDNA or gDNA derived from T cells, B-cell-depleted T cells, or PBMCs. Subjects who had been exposed to COVID-19, were actively infected with it, or had recovered from it provided the deeply sampled blood TCRbeta repertoires that made up the dataset. The repertoires were made available in a free public database intended to serve as a resource for research on the immune response to SARS-CoV-2. Samples came from the ongoing ImmuneRACE study (first 160 participants) plus 1,254 subjects from 6 global collaborators. A de-identified subject ID, COVID-19 status, age in years and sex were almost always included in the sample metadata. HLA class I and class II types, where available, came from metadata supplied by the sample provider rather than from assay-based typing. Study-wide findings and limitations: How much clinical and demographic metadata was included differed by source and by participant, and the metadata was provided uncurated.

Concerning this clone itself: Its antigen is not yet known. No qualities accompany the bases; no much larger clone lies one base away.

Participants in the prospective study were aged 18 to 89 years, lived in 24 United States geographic areas, and enrolled through a virtual design. To assign participants to cohorts, the prospective study relied on clinical history that participants themselves reported in a screening survey and a study questionnaire. Exposed participants had been in contact, within 2 weeks of entering the study, with a person who had a PCR-confirmed or clinician-diagnosed case of COVID-19. Mobile phlebotomists in the prospective study collected whole blood, serum and a nasopharyngeal or oropharyngeal swab from every participant. Prospective study participants could optionally give additional blood draws and questionnaires over an approximately two-month period. Prospective study blood samples were shipped either frozen or at room temperature before DNA extraction. V loses 6 bases at its end and J loses 3 bases; junction bases beyond the gene matches: 7. From the cysteine up to the phenylalanine, the CDR3 has a length of 15 residues. Solely the CDR3 DNA is kept, with 45 bases framed from the first base. Per the germline V gene, MDHEN is the CDR1 and SYDVKM is the CDR2.

TCRbeta CDR3 regions were amplified from genomic DNA by means of the immunoSEQ Assay, a bias-controlled multiplex PCR. In the original analysis: Nucleated cell counts per sample were estimated from amplification of reference gene primers within the assay. To quantify the absolute abundance of each unique TCRbeta CDR3 rearrangement, sequence reads were collapsed and filtered. Productive Simpson clonality was computed per sample as the square root of Simpson's diversity index over productive rearrangements. Sourced from immuneACCESS, this table was stored by TCRdb with only in-frame sequences that have V and J called. A share of the clones is absent; for the studies checked, an unresolved V gene accounts for under half, and the remainder has no known explanation. That table gives V, J and clone size, and the DNA gave D and trimming. The sample table records approximately 300,000 clones; about 85% of these occur just once. Clones ranked in the top ten supply under 2% of the sample.

The V and J segments used are TRBV28 and TRBJ2-1; 8 bases in the middle match TRBD2. The sequenced sample consisted of PBMCs or T cells enriched from blood (not recorded which). This TCR was recovered from a woman in her thirties who had been exposed to COVID-19. The sequence in DNA is TGTGCCAGCAGCGAGACCGGGACTAGCTACAATGAGCAGTTCTTC. The resulting protein is CASSETGTSYNEQFF.